These 19 T cell receptor beta chains originate from one sample sequenced in a study of T-cell reconstitution after alpha-beta-depleted transplantation in children. Preparation of the TCRbeta library used unique molecular identifiers. TCRdb re-analysed the PCR reads in MiXCR, keeping a single row per CDR3 protein. The sample has approximately 430,000 distinct CDR3 sequences; about a sixth are singletons. The sequencing used PBMCs, mostly from graft donor cells, collected 360 days after TCRalphabeta/CD19-depleted stem cell transplant. The source is a boy less than two years old who had a stem cell transplant for Wiskott-Aldrich syndrome, so the T cells may come from the graft donor.

The count of this clonotype is one. The gene calls are TRBV12-3 or TRBV12-4 and TRBJ2-5, with a weak D call TRBD1 (6 bases). CDR3 length: 13 amino acids. Trimming removed 5 bases at V and 4 bases at J, with 11 bases between. The CDR3 DNA reads as TGTGCCAGCAGTCAACAGGGCCGAGAGACCCAGTACTTC. Protein sequence: CASSQQGRETQYF.

The chain is built from TRBV5-1 and TRBJ1-1; the match to TRBD1 covers 8 bases. V lost 1 base and J lost 0; bases outside the gene matches: 2. CDR3 length equals 15 residues. CDR1 is SGHRS and CDR2 is YFSETQ in the germline V gene. This chain's CDR3 is CASSLQGQVNTEAFF. Written as DNA, the CDR3 is TGCGCCAGCAGCTTGCAGGGACAGGTGAACACTGAAGCTTTCTTT.

The chain uses TRBV11-2 and TRBJ2-7, with D hard to call. Trimming left V 0 bases short and J 6 bases short, with 12 bases between. Germline-derived CDR1 and CDR2 are SGHAT and FQNNGV. The CDR3 has 14 residues. The CDR3 bases are TGTGCCAGCAGCTTAGATGGGGTAGTAGGCGAGCAGTACTTC. Amino acids: CASSLDGVVGEQYF. Using reference TRBV11-2 and TRBJ2-7 for the parts outside the CDR3, the full variable domain is EAGVAQSPRYKIIEKRQSVAFWCNPISGHATLYWYQQILGQGPKLLIQFQNNGVVDDSQLPKDRFSAERLKGVDSTLKIQPAKLEDSAVYLCASSLDGVVGEQYFGPGTRLTVT.

This clonotype came up a few times. The rearrangement joins TRBV25-1 to TRBJ1-3; unclear D gene. The V gene's germline CDR1 is MGHDK and CDR2 SYGVNS. Trimming stripped 7 bases from V and 0 bases from J, with 7 bases between. The CDR3 covers 13 residues. As DNA, the CDR3 is TGTGCCAGCATCAGCTACTCTGGAAACACCATATATTTT. Its protein is CASISYSGNTIYF.

The chain combines TRBV3-1 with TRBJ2-1; 10 nucleotides match TRBD2. The CDR3 consists of 17 residues. V shed 4 bases and J 7 bases; nucleotides not matched to a gene: 13. Germline values: CDR1 LGHDT, CDR2 YNNKEL (reference sequence). CDR3 sequence: CASSPDYGASGSNEQFF. The CDR3 DNA is TGTGCCAGCAGCCCCGATTATGGGGCTAGCGGGAGTAATGAGCAGTTCTTC.

The chain joins TRBV5-1 to TRBJ2-1, with TRBD2 identical over 10 bases. The CDR3 loop spans 16 amino acids. V lost 0 bases, J lost 5 bases, and 5 bases stayed unmatched. In germline, CDR1 is SGHRS, CDR2 YFSETQ. The CDR3 DNA is TGCGCCAGCAGCTTGGGATATCTAGCGGGAGACAATGAGCAGTTCTTC. Residues: CASSLGYLAGDNEQFF.

The chain employs TRBV24-1 and TRBJ2-3; no reliable D call. The CDR3 has 20 amino acids. Between the trimmed V and J ends, which lost 3 bases and 0 bases, there was a span of 24 bases. In germline, CDR1 is KGHDR, CDR2 SFDVKD. CDR3 bases: TGTGCCACCAGTGATATAGGGCGGTTCCAGACTCCTCTCAGCACAGATACGCAGTATTTT. This encodes CATSDIGRFQTPLSTDTQYF.

The V gene is TRBV20-1, the J gene TRBJ2-7, with no clear D. V shed 0 bases and J shed 2 bases, with 11 bases lying between them. CDR1 and CDR2 (germline): DFQATT, SNEGSKA (reference sequence). This CDR3 spans 14 amino acids. The CDR3: CSARDSSGPYEQYF. DNA of the CDR3: TGCAGTGCTAGAGATTCGTCGGGCCCCTACGAGCAGTACTTC.

In this sample, this clonotype turned up a few times. V is TRBV11-3 and J is TRBJ2-1; 11 positions match TRBD2. V shed 5 bases and J 10 bases; nucleotides not matched to a gene: 13. This CDR3 has 16 amino acids. Germline lookup yields CDR1 SGHNT and CDR2 YENEEA. Here the CDR3 DNA reads TGTGCCAGCAGCCCTGCGGGACTAGCGGATCGGAGGGAGCAGTTCTTC. This sequence encodes CASSPAGLADRREQFF. The full variable domain, completed using reference TRBV11-3 and TRBJ2-1, is EAGVVQSPRYKIIEKKQPVAFWCNPISGHNTLYWYLQNLGQGPELLIRYENEEAVDDSQLPKDRFSAERLKGVDSTLKIQPAELGDSAVYLCASSPAGLADRREQFFGPGTRLTVL.

This clonotype was seen a few times. The chain has TRBV28 and TRBJ2-7; perhaps TRBD1 as D (6 bases). CDR3 length: 14 amino acids. Germline values: CDR1 MDHEN, CDR2 SYDVKM. V was shortened by 10 bases and J by 3 bases, with 19 bases between the two germline ends. CDR3 protein: CATHYSGDNYEQYF. Written as DNA, the CDR3 is TGTGCCACCCACTACAGTGGGGACAACTACGAGCAGTACTTC.

Only a few counts were recorded for this clonotype. This chain connects TRBV4-3 to TRBJ2-1, with TRBD2 matching over 14 bases. Germline-derived CDR1 and CDR2 are LGHNA and YSLEER. V was clipped by 1 base and J by 7 bases; unmatched bases: 6. The CDR3 covers 17 residues. Written as DNA, the CDR3 is TGCGCCAGCAGCCAAGGACTAGCGGGAGGGCCATTTAATGAGCAGTTCTTC. Translated, it gives CASSQGLAGGPFNEQFF.

The chain joins TRBV6-5 to TRBJ1-2; TRBD1 matches 7 bases. The germline V gene encodes CDR1 MNHEY and CDR2 SVGAGI. The V and J ends lost 4 bases and 4 bases, in that order; junction bases with no gene match: 3. CDR3 length: 13 residues. The CDR3 loop is CASSSTGRYGYTF. In nucleotides, the CDR3 is TGTGCCAGCAGTTCGACAGGGCGCTATGGCTACACCTTC.

The chain employs TRBV5-1 and TRBJ2-4, with 7 bases that match TRBD1. The V gene's germline CDR1 is SGHRS and CDR2 YFSETQ. The J segment lost 5 bases and the V segment lost 5 bases, leaving 7 bases of the junction unmatched. There are 14 residues in the CDR3. The CDR3 DNA follows: TGCGCCAGCAGTGCAACAGGGGTTGAAAACATTCAGTACTTC. It codes for CASSATGVENIQYF.

This clonotype showed up just a few times. V and J are TRBV7-9 and TRBJ2-6; D is unclear. Trimming left V 2 bases short and J 2 bases short, with 13 bases between. From germline, CDR1 is SEHNR and CDR2 FQNEAQ (reference sequence). The CDR3 covers 17 residues. CDR3 in amino acids: CASSLNTIGTGANVLTF. Here the CDR3 DNA reads TGTGCCAGCAGCTTAAACACCATAGGGACTGGGGCCAACGTCCTGACTTTC. The entire variable domain, with the rest obtained from reference TRBV7-9 and TRBJ2-6, is as follows: DTGVSQNPRHKITKRGQNVTFRCDPISEHNRLYWYRQTLGQGPEFLTYFQNEAQLEKSRLLSDRFSAERPKGSFSTLEIQRTEQGDSAMYLCASSLNTIGTGANVLTFGAGSRLTVL.

Only a few counts were recorded for this clonotype. This chain joins TRBV4-1 and TRBJ2-3; D perhaps matches TRBD1 (5 bases). V gave up 0 bases and J gave up 0 bases, with 13 bases separating them. The CDR3 consists of 17 residues. Germline V CDR1 and CDR2: MGHRA, YSYEKL. CDR3 sequence (DNA): TGCGCCAGCAGCCAAGAGCCCGGACAAGGAAGCACAGATACGCAGTATTTT. Its translation: CASSQEPGQGSTDTQYF.

Here the CDR3 DNA reads TGTGCCATCAGTGGCGGAGGGAGACACGGGGAGCTGTTTTTT. The encoded protein is CAISGGGRHGELFF. The V gene is TRBV10-3, the J gene TRBJ2-2, with D possibly matching TRBD2 (6 bases). The CDR3 is 14 residues long. V lost 4 bases and J lost 7, with 13 bases in between. Germline assignment: CDR1 ENHRY and CDR2 SYGVKD.

The rearrangement uses TRBV12-3 or TRBV12-4 and TRBJ2-1, with 10 bases identical to TRBD2. The CDR3 extends over 16 amino acids. V was clipped by 2 bases and J by 5 bases; unmatched bases: 6. CDR3 DNA: TGTGCCAGCAGTTTAAAGCGGGAGGGCCTCGACAATGAGCAGTTCTTC. Amino acid sequence: CASSLKREGLDNEQFF.

Written as DNA, the CDR3 is TGTGCCACTGCGACTAGCCCATACAATGAGCAGTTCTTC. This gives the protein CATATSPYNEQFF. This chain joins TRBV5-6 and TRBJ2-1; 7 positions agree with TRBD2. The CDR3 is made up of 13 amino acids. V gave up 9 bases and J gave up 4 bases; unmatched junction bases: 7. Germline V lookup: CDR1 SGHDT, CDR2 YYEEEE.

This clonotype was seen only a few times. The chain employs TRBV29-1 and TRBJ2-4; 9 nucleotides line up with TRBD1. Germline trimming cut 4 bases from V and 9 bases from J; bases unmatched to any gene: 7. This CDR3 contains 13 residues. Per the germline V gene, CDR1 is SQVTM and CDR2 is ANQGSEA. DNA for the CDR3: TGCAGCGTTGTGGTGGTGGACAGGGGCATTCAGTACTTC. Translation gives CSVVVVDRGIQYF.